This TCR beta chain was documented in a study of blood T cells in healthy people across ages (dated by TCRdb to between 2015 and 2017). About the study as a whole: Template switching captured roughly one uniquely barcoded TCR beta cDNA molecule per two T cells in model experiments. The study analyzed two additional independent replicas of 1 million unique cDNA reads from the same blood draw for two donors, one aged 18 to 30 and one aged 80 or older. To avoid experimental bias, donors of different ages were randomly spread across the sequencing lanes. Age-related changes in TCR beta repertoire diversity were measured in the study by deep sequencing normalized with unique cDNA molecular identifiers. The donors were divided into four age groups: young (average about 16 years), middle-aged (about 39), aged (about 60) and long-lived (about 80).

The donors were some 36 Caucasian individuals from Russia, aged roughly 6 to 95 years, who were systemically healthy. Each donor gave about 9.8 milliliters of peripheral blood, drawn into EDTA-treated Vacutainer tubes. PBMCs were isolated by Ficoll-Paque density-gradient centrifugation, with at least 6 million obtained per sample. Trizol reagent was used to extract total RNA from PBMCs, with at least 6 micrograms per sample. For every donor, an aliquot of PBMCs went through flow cytometry to measure the percentages of naive CD45RAhigh/CD27high T cells. Library preparation was by 5' RACE. The listed sequencing device is Illumina HiSeq 2500. A second PCR of about 6 to 12 cycles was run with a J-beta primer mix and a sample-barcoded 5' primer. A template-switch 5' adaptor carrying 12 random nucleotides introduced a unique molecular identifier onto each TCR beta cDNA molecule. Each sample yielded at least 3 million CDR3-containing paired-end reads. All of the RNA was converted into first-strand cDNA using the Mint cDNA synthesis kit, with a TRBC-specific oligonucleotide serving as the primer. After uracil-DNA glycosylase treatment, a first 18-cycle PCR used universal primers M1SS and BC2_uni_R on all cDNA. The paper's processing steps were these. Normalization of each sample was performed by random selection of 1 million high-quality reads, each carrying a distinct molecular identifier. Instead of being binned into consensus sequences, reads that shared molecular identifiers were thrown out. MiTCR, set to a Q25 quality threshold and the strictest error-elimination algorithm, was used for CDR3 identification, clonotype clustering and error correction. Lower-bound total TCR beta diversity was estimated with a nonparametric unseen species model using Euler transformation. TCRdb trimmed the raw reads at Q25, called clones with MiXCR and kept productive beta chains. Identical CDR3 proteins give one entry, which carries the most common genes and DNA. The V and J calls and clone size come from TCRdb's table, not from the authors' own analysis. Present in this sample are about 1.7 million distinct CDR3 sequences, approximately 30% of which were seen just once. The ten largest clonotypes hold about 7.7% of the sample.

In its sample, this clonotype was seen many times. It has no known antigen specificity. Base qualities are not at hand, and no much larger clone is one base apart. V is clipped by 5 bases and J by 2 bases, and the sequence between their germline boundaries is 10 bases long. Measured from the cysteine to the phenylalanine, the CDR3 is 14 residues long. This entry keeps only the CDR3 DNA: 42 bases, framed from base 1. CDR1 and CDR2 were assigned from the germline V gene as SGHVS and FNYEAQ. Overall study results and their limits: Conclusive comparison of naive and antigen-experienced compartments was prevented by the profiling of bulk unsorted PBMCs. Estimates of total diversity from one million sequenced T cells were regarded as lower bounds and underestimates. Donor CMV infection status was unknown, potentially confounding age-related changes in expanded clonotypes. Compared with the aged group, the long-lived group had more naive CD4+ T cells, fewer expanded clones and increased TCR diversity, a pattern suggesting age selection. As age increased, observed TCR beta diversity per million T cells dropped in a roughly linear way, and a significant reduction was already evident by age 40. There was a strong correlation between observed TCR beta diversity and the percentage of naive T cells measured by flow cytometry.

Material: blood. This TCR was recovered from a woman under 40 in good health. The sequence is built from TRBV7-6 and TRBJ1-5, with the D gene too uncertain to name. The DNA sequence follows: TGTGCCAGCAGCCCCAGGACCCGCAATCAGCCCCAGCATTTT. Its protein product is CASSPRTRNQPQHF.